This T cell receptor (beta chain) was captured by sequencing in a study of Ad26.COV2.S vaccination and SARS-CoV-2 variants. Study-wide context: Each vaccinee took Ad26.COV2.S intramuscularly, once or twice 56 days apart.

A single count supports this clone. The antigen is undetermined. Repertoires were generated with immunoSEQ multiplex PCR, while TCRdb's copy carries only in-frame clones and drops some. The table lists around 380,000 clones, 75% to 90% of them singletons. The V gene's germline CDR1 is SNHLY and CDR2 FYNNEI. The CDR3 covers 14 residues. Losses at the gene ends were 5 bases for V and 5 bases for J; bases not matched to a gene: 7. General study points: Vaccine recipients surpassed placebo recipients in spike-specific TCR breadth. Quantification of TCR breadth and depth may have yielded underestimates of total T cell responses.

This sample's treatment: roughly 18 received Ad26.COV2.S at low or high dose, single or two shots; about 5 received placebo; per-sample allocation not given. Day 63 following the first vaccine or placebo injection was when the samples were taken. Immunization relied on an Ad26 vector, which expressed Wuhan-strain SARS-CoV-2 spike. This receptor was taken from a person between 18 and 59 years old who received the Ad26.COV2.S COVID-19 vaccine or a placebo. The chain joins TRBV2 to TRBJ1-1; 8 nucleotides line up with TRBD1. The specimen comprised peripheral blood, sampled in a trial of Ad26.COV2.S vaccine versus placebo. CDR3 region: CASSPQGADTEAFF. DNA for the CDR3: TGTGCCAGCAGTCCCCAGGGGGCGGATACTGAAGCTTTCTTT.